These 2 T cell receptor beta chains were sequenced from one sample in a study of shared clonotypes between healthy human individuals. CD45RO-negative CD8 cells positively selected for CCR7 made up the naive population, which excluded terminally differentiated effector memory CD45RA+ cells. This table comes from immunoSEQ multiplex PCR, and its TCRdb copy is limited to in-frame clones, with some not included. The sample carries around 2,000,000 clones, approximately 94% recorded once. Sample: naive CD8+ T cells sorted from blood. These receptors were obtained from a young man in good health.

The chain has TRBV11-1 and TRBJ2-1; a weak D match, TRBD2 (6 bases). CDR3 length: 15 residues. Germline CDR1 reads SGHAT; CDR2 reads FQDESV (reference sequence). V was shortened by 3 bases and J by 2 bases, with 11 bases between the two germline ends. CDR3 coding DNA: TGTGCCAGCAGCTTGGAGGGTTCGGCCTACAATGAGCAGTTCTTC. Protein: CASSLEGSAYNEQFF.

V and J are TRBV5-1 and TRBJ2-3, with a tentative D call TRBD2 (7 bases). V was cut by 0 bases and J by 0 bases, with 14 bases left in between. This CDR3 region has 17 residues. Per germline, CDR1 SGHRS and CDR2 YFSETQ. The CDR3 is CASSLANGGLSTDTQYF. The CDR3 coding sequence is TGCGCCAGCAGCTTGGCCAACGGGGGGCTAAGCACAGATACGCAGTATTTT.